Many counts were recorded for the clone carrying this TCR beta chain. Its antigen is undetermined. The data are from a study of T cells after yellow fever vaccination. Study as a whole: Where fractions had low cell numbers, libraries were prepared from them with the SMART-Seq v4 Ultra Low Input RNA kit.

Trimming stripped 0 bases from V and 4 bases from J, with 17 bases between. This CDR3 is 17 amino acids long. Germline V gene sequence: CDR1 SGHDN, CDR2 FVKESK. Study results and limitations: Abundant clonotypes from the bulk population could have been carried over as contaminants into FACS-sorted repertoires. Once the booster was given, most primary-vaccination clones reappeared, at approximately 97% for CD4 and more than 85% for CD8.

Conversion of TCR transcripts into cDNA relied on 5'RACE template switching, which added a universal primer site and UMIs. MiXCR, applied by TCRdb to the 5' RACE reads, yields one record per CDR3 protein. Here the sample spans tens of thousands of distinct CDR3 sequences, about 5% being singletons. The sequence came from a young man who received the YFV17D yellow fever vaccine. Sequencing used CD8+ T cells sorted from PBMCs, obtained 10 days after the yellow fever booster vaccination. This chain joins TRBV14 and TRBJ2-3; D may match TRBD1 or TRBD2 (5 bases each). The CDR3 is CASSQDGQWGLSDTQYF. Written as DNA, the CDR3 is TGTGCCAGCAGCCAAGACGGGCAATGGGGGTTGTCAGATACGCAGTATTTT.